The 18 T cell receptor beta chains below all came from one sample that was sequenced in a study of T cell responses to AZD1222 COVID-19 vaccine (dated by TCRdb to the early 2020s). The library came from the immunoSEQ multiplex PCR assay. This is the immuneACCESS table as TCRdb keeps it, with only in-frame sequences that have V and J called. A part of the clones is gone; compared with another copy, unresolved V genes explain less than half, and the rest is unexplained. The sample yields under 150,000 clones; 70% to 90% were counted once. Of the sample, roughly 3.9% is held by the ten largest clones. The time point label on this specimen signifies: baseline before first vaccination. The treatment or condition label of this sample denotes: meningococcal conjugate vaccine given as trial control. The sequenced sample was peripheral blood, obtained on day 0 of MenACWY control vaccination. These receptors all stem from an adult in good health.

This clone was seen only once. The chain combines TRBV7-9 with TRBJ2-3; D ambiguous. The CDR3 loop spans 14 amino acids. CDR1 is SEHNR and CDR2 is FQNEAQ in the germline V gene (reference sequence). The V end was cut by 1 base, the J end by 6 bases, with 11 bases between. The CDR3 DNA reads TGTGCCAGCAGCTTAGGGCTTTCTAGGGATACGCAGTATTTT. Residues: CASSLGLSRDTQYF. Variable domain in full (rest from reference TRBV7-9 and TRBJ2-3): DTGVSQNPRHKITKRGQNVTFRCDPISEHNRLYWYRQTLGQGPEFLTYFQNEAQLEKSRLLSDRFSAERPKGSFSTLEIQRTEQGDSAMYLCASSLGLSRDTQYFGPGTRLTVL.

The rearrangement uses TRBV11-1 and TRBJ1-2; D is perhaps TRBD1 (6 bases). With 5 bases removed from V and 6 bases from J, the gap between germline ends came to 10 bases. The CDR3 consists of 12 residues. Germline V CDR1 and CDR2: SGHAT, FQDESV (reference sequence). The CDR3 here is CASSLNRDGYTF. DNA of the CDR3: TGTGCCAGCAGCCTCAACAGGGATGGCTACACCTTC.

V usage is TRBV18 and J usage is TRBJ2-2, with 9 nucleotides matching TRBD1. The germline gives CDR1 KGHSH, CDR2 LQKENI. CDR3 length: 16 residues. V lost 1 base, J lost 5 bases, and 5 bases stayed unmatched. CDR3 coding DNA: TGTGCCAGCTCACCACGAACAGGGGGCCTAACCGGGGAGCTGTTTTTT. Encoded protein: CASSPRTGGLTGELFF.

The rearrangement uses TRBV12-3 or TRBV12-4 and TRBJ2-5; D unresolved. V lost 3 bases and J 6 bases, leaving 11 bases between the germline ends. The CDR3 consists of 13 residues. The CDR3 coding sequence is TGTGCCAGCAGTTTGCACGGCCTTCAGACCCAGTACTTC. Translated: CASSLHGLQTQYF.

This clone was seen only once. V usage is TRBV7-2 and J usage is TRBJ2-7, with 11 bases aligning to TRBD1. The CDR3 covers 15 residues. CDR1 is SGHTA, CDR2 FQGNSA, per germline. V lost 5 bases, J lost 3 bases, and 6 bases stayed unmatched. As DNA, the CDR3 is TGTGCCAGCAGCCCCACCGGGACAGGGGGCTACGAGCAGTACTTC. Translated, it gives CASSPTGTGGYEQYF.

This chain joins TRBV9 and TRBJ2-1; the match to TRBD2 covers 9 bases. Germline V CDR1 and CDR2: SGDLS, YYNGEE. The V gene end was trimmed by 4 bases and the J gene end by 4 bases; junction bases not matched to a gene: 6. The length of the CDR3 is 15 residues. The CDR3 sequence is CASSPRLAGYNEQFF. The DNA for the CDR3 is TGTGCCAGCAGCCCCCGGCTAGCGGGATACAATGAGCAGTTCTTC.

V usage is TRBV5-1 and J usage is TRBJ2-7, with unresolved D. Germline-derived CDR1 and CDR2 are SGHRS and YFSETQ. V lost 2 bases and J 4 bases, leaving 13 bases between the germline ends. The CDR3 is 14 residues long. The CDR3 bases are TGCGCCAGCAGCTTCGGGCAGAGAGTTTACGAGCAGTACTTC. This sequence encodes CASSFGQRVYEQYF.

This chain uses TRBV5-1 with TRBJ2-7; D is uncertain. This CDR3 has 14 amino acids. Germline lookup yields CDR1 SGHRS and CDR2 YFSETQ. V dropped 1 base and J dropped 6 bases, with 14 bases sitting between them. CDR3 bases: TGCGCCAGCAGCTTGTTCAGCTCCCCGGTCGAGCAGTACTTC. Protein sequence: CASSLFSSPVEQYF.

This chain uses TRBV5-1 with TRBJ2-7; TRBD1 agrees at 7 bases. With 5 bases clipped from V and 1 base from J, the junction kept 3 bases outside the gene matches. Germline CDR1 and CDR2: SGHRS and YFSETQ. The CDR3 has 13 amino acids. CDR3 in DNA: TGCGCCAGCAGATGGGACAGTTCCTACGAGCAGTACTTC. This gives the protein CASRWDSSYEQYF.

The rearrangement links TRBV5-6 to TRBJ1-3; D is undetermined. CDR1 is SGHDT and CDR2 is YYEEEE in the germline V gene. Trimming removed 3 bases at V and 0 bases at J, with 10 bases between. The CDR3 loop spans 15 amino acids. The chain's CDR3 is CASSSPRDSGNTIYF. CDR3 bases: TGTGCCAGCAGCTCCCCTCGGGACTCTGGAAACACCATATATTTT.

V usage is TRBV7-2 and J usage is TRBJ1-4; D not resolved. V was pared by 2 bases and J by 5 bases, with 3 bases between. Germline CDR1 is SGHTA and CDR2 is FQGNSA. The CDR3 length is 12 residues. CDR3 sequence (DNA): TGTGCCAGCAGCTTACAGAATGAAAAACTGTTTTTT. Encoded protein: CASSLQNEKLFF. The entire variable domain, with the rest obtained from reference TRBV7-2 and TRBJ1-4, is as follows: GAGVSQSPSNKVTEKGKDVELRCDPISGHTALYWYRQSLGQGLEFLIYFQGNSAPDKSGLPSDRFSAERTGGSVSTLTIQRTQQEDSAVYLCASSLQNEKLFFGSGTQLSVL.

The chain is built from TRBV28 and TRBJ1-2; TRBD1 aligns across 12 bases. The CDR3 consists of 19 residues. Germline values: CDR1 MDHEN, CDR2 SYDVKM. J lost 4 bases, V lost 4 bases, and 16 bases had no gene match. CDR3 protein: CASSSPPGTGGVQGYGYTF. The CDR3 DNA reads as TGTGCCAGCAGTTCTCCCCCCGGGACAGGGGGCGTACAGGGCTATGGCTACACCTTC.

V usage is TRBV5-6 and J usage is TRBJ2-7; D is possibly TRBD2 (6 bases). This CDR3 is built from 12 residues. The germline V gene has CDR1 SGHDT and CDR2 YYEEEE. Deletions cut 0 bases from V and 11 bases from J, with 12 bases between. The CDR3 loop is CASSLDGWREYF. In nucleotides, the CDR3 is TGTGCCAGCAGCTTGGACGGTTGGAGGGAGTACTTC.

The rearrangement joins TRBV25-1 to TRBJ2-1, with unresolved D. The CDR3 contains 12 residues. V gave up 2 bases and J gave up 3 bases, with 2 bases separating them. CDR1 is MGHDK, CDR2 SYGVNS, per germline. The CDR3: CASSEGYNEQFF. CDR3 sequence (DNA): TGTGCCAGCAGTGAAGGCTACAATGAGCAGTTCTTC.

The genes are TRBV2 and TRBJ1-5, with 9 bases identical to TRBD1. In germline, CDR1 is SNHLY, CDR2 FYNNEI. Trimming removed 4 bases from V and 5 bases from J; junction bases left unmatched: 6. There are 15 residues in the CDR3. The CDR3 sequence is CASSGPGQGHQPQHF. CDR3 nucleotide sequence: TGTGCCAGCAGTGGACCGGGACAGGGCCATCAGCCCCAGCATTTT. The whole variable domain, filled in from reference TRBV2 and TRBJ1-5, reads EPEVTQTPSHQVTQMGQEVILRCVPISNHLYFYWYRQILGQKVEFLVSFYNNEISEKSEIFDDQFSVERPDGSNFTLKIRSTKLEDSAMYFCASSGPGQGHQPQHFGDGTRLSIL.

For the CDR3, the DNA is TGTGCCAGCAGCAGCAACCCCACTGGCGGGGGAGAGACCCAGTACTTC. Protein sequence: CASSSNPTGGGETQYF. V gene TRBV28 combines with J gene TRBJ2-5; 7 bases agree with TRBD2. Unmatched junction bases numbered 14, after V lost 6 bases and J lost 4 bases. The CDR3 has 16 residues. From germline, CDR1 is MDHEN and CDR2 SYDVKM.

The chain carries TRBV6-2 or TRBV6-3 and TRBJ2-3, with 7 bases aligning to TRBD1. CDR1 is MNHEY, CDR2 SVGEGT, per germline. The CDR3 length is 13 residues. V lost 5 bases, J lost 4 bases, and 3 bases stayed unmatched. The CDR3 loop is CASSVTGPDTQYF. CDR3 sequence (DNA): TGTGCCAGCAGTGTGACAGGGCCAGATACGCAGTATTTT.

The chain has TRBV18 and TRBJ2-5, with unresolved D. This CDR3 has 13 amino acids. Germline CDR1 reads KGHSH; CDR2 reads LQKENI. Deletions cut 4 bases from V and 4 bases from J, with 10 bases between. The CDR3: CASSRGSGETQYF. The CDR3 nucleotides are TGTGCCAGCTCACGGGGTAGTGGAGAGACCCAGTACTTC. The full variable domain, with the rest looked up from reference TRBV18 and TRBJ2-5, is NAGVMQNPRHLVRRRGQEARLRCSPMKGHSHVYWYRQLPEEGLKFMVYLQKENIIDESGMPKERFSAEFPKEGPSILRIQQVVRGDSAAYFCASSRGSGETQYFGPGTRLLVL.